This T cell receptor beta chain is drawn from a study of cytomegalovirus exposure and HLA in healthy donors. Study-level background: Earlier sequencing of some 180 million T cells yielded about 120 million unique TCR beta sequences. The study's findings and limits: A few of the chains that were CMV-associated were confirmed in vitro to be specific for CMV antigens. Later analysis associated a missense DCLRE1C variant with TCR beta V- and J-gene trimming.

The primer mix had 60 Vbeta and 13 Jbeta primers. The method was immunoSEQ multiplex PCR; TCRdb's version includes in-frame clones alone and lacks a portion of them. The profile shows roughly 120,000 clones, roughly 83% of them singletons. On this clone itself: No antigen is known for it.

V was shortened by 1 base and J by 1 base, with 10 bases between the two germline ends. The CDR3 is made up of 15 amino acids. The germline gives CDR1 SGHTA, CDR2 FQGTGA. The receptor was derived from a man in his late teens or twenties in good health and CMV-seronegative. This rearrangement joins TRBV7-3 to TRBJ2-5; D perhaps matches TRBD1 (5 bases). The specimen was PBMCs. Written as DNA, the CDR3 is TGTGCCAGCAGCTTAAGCAGCAGGGCCCAAGAGACCCAGTACTTC. Translated: CASSLSSRAQETQYF.